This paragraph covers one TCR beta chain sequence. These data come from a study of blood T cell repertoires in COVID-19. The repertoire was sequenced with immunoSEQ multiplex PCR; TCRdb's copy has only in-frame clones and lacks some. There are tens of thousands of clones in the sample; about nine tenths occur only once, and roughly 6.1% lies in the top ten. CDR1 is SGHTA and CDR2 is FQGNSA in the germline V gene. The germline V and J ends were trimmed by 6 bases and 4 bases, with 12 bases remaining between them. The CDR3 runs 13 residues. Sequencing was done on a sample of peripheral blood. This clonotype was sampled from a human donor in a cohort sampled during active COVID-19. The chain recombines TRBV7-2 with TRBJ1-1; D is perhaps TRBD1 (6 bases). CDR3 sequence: CASSPDRFTEAFF. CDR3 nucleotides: TGTGCCAGCAGTCCTGACAGGTTCACTGAAGCTTTCTTT. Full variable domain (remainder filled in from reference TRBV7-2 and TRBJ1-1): GAGVSQSPSNKVTEKGKDVELRCDPISGHTALYWYRQSLGQGLEFLIYFQGNSAPDKSGLPSDRFSAERTGGSVSTLTIQRTQQEDSAVYLCASSPDRFTEAFFGQGTRLTVV.